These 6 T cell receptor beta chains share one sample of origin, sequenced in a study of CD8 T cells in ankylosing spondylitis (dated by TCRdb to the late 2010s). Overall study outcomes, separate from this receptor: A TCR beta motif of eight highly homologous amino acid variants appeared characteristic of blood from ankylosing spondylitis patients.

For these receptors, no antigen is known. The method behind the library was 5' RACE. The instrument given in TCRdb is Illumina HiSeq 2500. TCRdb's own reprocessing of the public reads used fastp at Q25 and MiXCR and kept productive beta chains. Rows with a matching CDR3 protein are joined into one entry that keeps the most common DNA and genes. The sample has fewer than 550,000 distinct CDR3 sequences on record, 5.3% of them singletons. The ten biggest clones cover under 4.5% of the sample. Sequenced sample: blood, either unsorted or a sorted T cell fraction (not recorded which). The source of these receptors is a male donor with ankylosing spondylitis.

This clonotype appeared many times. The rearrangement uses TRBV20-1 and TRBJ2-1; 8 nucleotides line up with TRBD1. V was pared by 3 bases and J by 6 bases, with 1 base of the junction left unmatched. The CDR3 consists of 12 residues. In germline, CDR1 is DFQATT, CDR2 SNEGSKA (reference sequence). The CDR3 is CSARQGANEQFF. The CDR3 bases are TGCAGTGCTAGGCAGGGGGCCAATGAGCAGTTCTTC.

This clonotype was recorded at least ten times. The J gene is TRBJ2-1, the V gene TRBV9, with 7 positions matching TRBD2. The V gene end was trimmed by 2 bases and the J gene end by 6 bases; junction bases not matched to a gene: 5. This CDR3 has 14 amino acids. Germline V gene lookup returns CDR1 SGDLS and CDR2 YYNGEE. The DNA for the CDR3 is TGTGCCAGCAGCGTCGAGCTAGCGGCCAATGAGCAGTTCTTC. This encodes CASSVELAANEQFF.

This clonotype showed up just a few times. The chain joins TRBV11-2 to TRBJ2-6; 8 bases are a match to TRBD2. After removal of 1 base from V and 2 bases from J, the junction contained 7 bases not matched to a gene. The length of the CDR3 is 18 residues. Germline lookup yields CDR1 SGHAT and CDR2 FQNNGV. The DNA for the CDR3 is TGTGCCAGCAGCTTAGTAAGAGCGGGAGTAGCTGGGGCCAACGTCCTGACTTTC. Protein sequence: CASSLVRAGVAGANVLTF.

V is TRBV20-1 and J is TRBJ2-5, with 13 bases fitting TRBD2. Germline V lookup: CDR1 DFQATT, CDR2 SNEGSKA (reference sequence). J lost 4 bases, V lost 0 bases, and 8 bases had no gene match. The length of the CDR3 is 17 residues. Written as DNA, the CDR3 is TGCAGTGCTAGAGATTTACTAGCGGGAGGGGTACGAGAGACCCAGTACTTC. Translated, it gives CSARDLLAGGVRETQYF.

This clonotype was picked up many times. The CDR3 nucleotides are TGCAGCGTGGGGACTAGCGGGCTAGCCAAAAACATTCAGTACTTC. It translates to CSVGTSGLAKNIQYF. This sequence joins TRBV29-1 and TRBJ2-4, with TRBD2 identical over 12 bases. V was clipped by 6 bases and J by 0 bases; unmatched bases: 3. Germline V gene sequence: CDR1 SQVTM, CDR2 ANQGSEA. The CDR3 runs 15 residues.

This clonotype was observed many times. CDR3 loop: CASSEFLDLTEAFF. CDR3 DNA: TGTGCCAGCAGTGAATTCCTGGACCTCACTGAAGCTTTCTTT. The rearrangement joins TRBV6-1 to TRBJ1-1, with D unclear. The ends were cut back, 2 bases at V and 4 bases at J, with 11 bases in the middle. This CDR3 spans 14 amino acids. Germline V CDR1 and CDR2: MNHNS, SASEGT.